The clone carrying this T cell receptor beta chain was seen only once. What it recognizes is unknown. The table came from immunoSEQ multiplex PCR; TCRdb's copy has only in-frame clones and leaves some out. The repertoire holds tens of thousands of clones, with approximately 70% as singletons. The entry originates in a study of vaccination effects on CD4 cells after COVID-19. Study background: Two doses of BNT162b2 or mRNA-1273 vaccine were administered to participants. General study results and limits: Recruitment yielded few convalescent patients, and the study had no early post-infection timepoints.

CD4+ T cells specific for antigen were expanded with viral peptide pools by the ViraFEST assay before sequencing. CD4+ T cell isolation took place after less than 13 days of culture. Vaccine recipients, nucleocapsid antibody negative, had no prior SARS-CoV-2 infection. Days 3 and 7 were when half the medium was replaced with IL-2 medium. Germline lookup yields CDR1 SGHRS and CDR2 YFSETQ. V shed 0 bases and J shed 4 bases, with 12 bases lying between them. The CDR3 is 15 residues long. The chain has TRBV5-1 and TRBJ2-3, with D unclear. This receptor was taken from a human donor who received a COVID-19 vaccine. The specimen comprised CD4+ T cells from PBMCs cultured with HCoV-OC43 spike peptides, sampled before COVID-19 vaccination. Subset given: HCoV-OC43 spike overlapping peptide pool stimulation. CDR3: CASSLGQADADTQYF. Written as DNA, the CDR3 is TGCGCCAGCAGCTTGGGCCAAGCAGACGCAGATACGCAGTATTTT. Variable domain in full (rest from reference TRBV5-1 and TRBJ2-3): KAGVTQTPRYLIKTRGQQVTLSCSPISGHRSVSWYQQTPGQGLQFLFEYFSETQRNKGNFPGRFSGRQFSNSRSEMNVSTLELGDSALYLCASSLGQADADTQYFGPGTRLTVL.